This T cell receptor (beta chain) is from a study of blood T cell repertoires in COVID-19. Per the original methods: For nucleated cells, counts were estimated from reference gene primer amplification. Using immunoSEQ multiplex PCR, the repertoire was profiled, and TCRdb retains in-frame clones only, with some absent. The V and J calls and clone size come from that table; D and trimming were worked out from the DNA. The sample holds around 95,000 clones, about 77% seen once. The CDR3 is 15 amino acids. Germline V CDR1 and CDR2: LNHDA, SQIVND (reference sequence). After removal of 5 bases from V and 5 bases from J, the junction contained 7 bases not matched to a gene.

The source of this sequence is a man in his 70s with active or convalescent COVID-19. What was sequenced was peripheral blood. The chain joins TRBV19 to TRBJ2-3; the match to TRBD2 covers 10 bases. In nucleotides, the CDR3 is TGTGCCAGTAGTTTAACTAGCGGGAATGAAGATACGCAGTATTTT. Amino acids: CASSLTSGNEDTQYF.